The source of this TCR beta chain is a study of T cells in localized non-small cell lung cancer. Study-wide results and limits: Appearing in adjacent lung were a median roughly 57 of the top 100 tumor clones.

Comments on this clone: Its antigen is currently unknown.

Some clones are missing from TCRdb's copy, which holds only in-frame ones; the method was immunoSEQ multiplex PCR. The sample shows 70,000 to 85,000 clones, approximately 84% of them seen only once. Germline V gene lookup returns CDR1 SGHRS and CDR2 YFSETQ. The CDR3 length is 14 residues. V was shortened by 4 bases and J by 2 bases, with 9 bases between the two germline ends. This chain links TRBV5-1 with TRBJ2-2, with no clear D. This TCR was recovered from a female donor of 60 years or more with stage I lung adenocarcinoma. The sample was peripheral blood, taken before any cancer treatment. CDR3 amino acids: CASSERQNTGELFF. The CDR3 DNA is TGCGCCAGCAGCGAAAGACAAAACACCGGGGAGCTGTTTTTT.